This T cell receptor beta chain was found in a study of T cells in localized non-small cell lung cancer. Whole-study results and caveats: Uninvolved adjacent lung showed higher T cell clonality than tumor. The appearance of a median roughly 53 of the top 100 tumor clones was seen in adjacent lung.

Germline loops: CDR1 SGHRS, CDR2 YFSETQ. The CDR3 is 15 residues long. V shed 4 bases and J 4 bases; nucleotides not matched to a gene: 7. TCRdb's copy holds only in-frame clones and misses some; the assay was immunoSEQ multiplex PCR. This table has 52,000 or so clones, approximately 80% appearing once. Note on this clone: Its specificity is not known.

This chain connects TRBV5-1 to TRBJ1-4, with TRBD1 matching over 7 bases. The sequence was collected from a man aged 35 to 69 with stage III lung adenocarcinoma. The starting material was peripheral blood mononuclear cells, obtained before any cancer treatment. CDR3 in DNA: TGCGCCAGCAGCCGGGGGACAGCGGGTAATGAAAAACTGTTTTTT. Protein product: CASSRGTAGNEKLFF.